The rows below give T cell receptor beta chains drawn from one sample of a study of Ad26.COV2.S vaccination and SARS-CoV-2 variants. Measured with immunoSEQ multiplex PCR; TCRdb has only the in-frame clones, and not every one. This table has approximately 360,000 clones, about four fifths appearing once. Here the sequenced sample was peripheral blood, taken in a trial of Ad26.COV2.S vaccine versus placebo. These receptors all come from a person between 18 and 65 years old who received the Ad26.COV2.S COVID-19 vaccine or a placebo. CDR3s include the opening cysteine and the closing phenylalanine or tryptophan. Each record gives: D gene, J gene, V gene, clone size, CDR3 protein, CDR3 DNA. A D gene is named only where the DNA matches it firmly. Not every row has a clone size; where given, it reads once, few, many or a size class.

-	TRBJ2-1	TRBV6-5	-	CASKRPGPYNEQFF	TGTGCCAGCAAGCGGCCAGGCCCCTACAATGAGCAGTTCTTC
TRBD2	TRBJ2-2	TRBV11-3	-	CASLAAGTGELFF	TGTGCCAGCCTAGCGGCGGGCACCGGGGAGCTGTTTTTT
-	TRBJ2-6	TRBV5-1	-	CASTLTGANVLTF	TGCGCCAGCACCCTCACTGGGGCCAACGTCCTGACTTTC
-	TRBJ2-3	TRBV3-1/TRBV3-2	-	CASSPINGNTQYF	TGTGCCAGCAGCCCGATAAACGGTAATACGCAGTATTTT
TRBD1	TRBJ1-3	TRBV10-3	-	CASGSGTAGNTIYF	TGTGCCAGCGGATCCGGGACAGCTGGAAACACCATATATTTT
-	TRBJ2-1	TRBV6-5	-	CASSLRDLSYNEQFF	TGTGCCAGCAGCCTCCGGGACCTATCCTACAATGAGCAGTTCTTC
TRBD1	TRBJ2-5	TRBV3-1/TRBV3-2	-	CASSPPRGQVQETQYF	TGTGCCAGCAGCCCCCCAAGGGGACAGGTCCAAGAGACCCAGTACTTC
-	TRBJ2-3	TRBV14	once	CASSHRKAPLQRRTDTQYF	TGTGCCAGCAGCCACCGAAAAGCCCCCCTCCAGCGAAGGACAGATACGCAGTATTTT
-	TRBJ2-7	TRBV12-3/TRBV12-4	-	CASSSPYEQYF	TGTGCCAGCAGTTCCCCCTACGAGCAGTACTTC
TRBD1	TRBJ2-1	TRBV24-1	-	CATSDPQGDEQFF	TGTGCCACCAGTGATCCACAGGGGGATGAGCAGTTCTTC
-	TRBJ1-2	TRBV4-3	once	CASSPASNYGYTF	TGCGCCAGCAGCCCGGCCTCTAACTATGGCTACACCTTC
-	TRBJ1-1	TRBV5-1	-	CASSQGTLGTEAFF	TGCGCCAGCAGCCAGGGGACGCTCGGCACTGAAGCTTTCTTT
-	TRBJ1-2	TRBV7-5	few	CARSLRQGVYGYTF	TGTGCCAGAAGCCTCAGACAGGGAGTCTATGGCTACACCTTC
-	TRBJ2-1	TRBV23-1	-	CASSKSQVPGSYNEQFF	TGCGCCAGCAGTAAGTCACAGGTCCCGGGCTCCTACAATGAGCAGTTCTTC
TRBD1	TRBJ1-2	TRBV28	-	CATGGSYGYTF	TGTGCGACAGGGGGATCCTATGGCTACACCTTC
-	TRBJ2-7	TRBV5-1	-	CASSSMSYEQYF	TGCGCCAGCAGTTCGATGTCCTACGAGCAGTACTTC
-	TRBJ2-3	TRBV4-3	-	CASSPNWLAGITADTQYF	TGCGCCAGCAGCCCTAACTGGCTAGCAGGAATCACCGCAGATACGCAGTATTTT
-	TRBJ2-3	TRBV9	-	CASSVIRTVPRVTDTQYF	TGTGCCAGCAGCGTAATCAGGACGGTCCCCCGCGTAACAGATACGCAGTATTTT
-	TRBJ2-1	TRBV13	-	CASSLGKVNEQFF	TGTGCCAGCAGCTTGGGGAAGGTGAATGAGCAGTTCTTC
-	TRBJ1-1	TRBV25-1	-	CASRGIMNTEAFF	TGTGCCAGCAGGGGAATCATGAACACTGAAGCTTTCTTT
-	TRBJ2-5	TRBV11-2	-	CASSLVQGGQETQYF	TGTGCCAGCAGCTTAGTACAGGGAGGTCAAGAGACCCAGTACTTC
-	TRBJ1-2	TRBV7-2	once	CASSLERRSGYTF	TGTGCCAGCAGCTTAGAGCGGCGGAGTGGCTACACCTTC
-	TRBJ1-1	TRBV6-2/TRBV6-3	-	CASSYGGVNTEAFF	TGTGCCAGCAGTTATGGTGGGGTAAACACTGAAGCTTTCTTT
TRBD2	TRBJ2-5	TRBV13	-	CASSLTLAENQETQYF	TGTGCCAGCAGCTTGACCCTAGCGGAGAACCAAGAGACCCAGTACTTC
-	TRBJ2-3	TRBV7-9	-	CASSLTGPDTQYF	TGTGCCAGCAGCTTAACAGGGCCTGATACGCAGTATTTT
TRBD1	TRBJ1-2	TRBV19	-	CASSIGGDRAETF	TGTGCCAGTAGTATAGGGGGGGACAGGGCGGAGACCTTC
-	TRBJ1-1	TRBV27	-	CASSLLSDLNTEAFF	TGTGCCAGCAGTTTATTATCGGATTTGAACACTGAAGCTTTCTTT
-	TRBJ2-1	TRBV29-1	-	CSAGYNEQFF	TGCAGCGCCGGATACAATGAGCAGTTCTTC
TRBD2	TRBJ2-3	TRBV6-6	once	CASSRSKRGDPWNTQYF	TGTGCCAGCAGTAGATCAAAGCGGGGGGATCCCTGGAATACGCAGTATTTT
TRBD1	TRBJ1-2	TRBV27	-	CASSFPGGWGYTF	TGTGCCAGCAGTTTCCCAGGGGGCTGGGGCTACACCTTC
-	TRBJ1-6	TRBV6-5	-	CASRSPGADNSPLHF	TGTGCCAGCAGGTCCCCTGGGGCAGATAATTCACCCCTCCACTTT
-	TRBJ1-2	TRBV7-8	few	CASSLGAANGYTF	TGTGCCAGCAGCTTAGGGGCAGCCAATGGCTACACCTTC
-	TRBJ1-6	TRBV14	-	CASSDLPQGVVSPLHF	TGTGCCAGCAGCGATCTACCCCAGGGTGTCGTTTCACCCCTCCACTTT
-	TRBJ2-5	TRBV30	-	CAWKRSSQETQYF	TGTGCCTGGAAACGCAGCTCCCAAGAGACCCAGTACTTC
-	TRBJ1-5	TRBV5-6	-	CASSLWGNQPQHF	TGTGCCAGCAGCTTGTGGGGGAATCAGCCCCAGCATTTT
TRBD2	TRBJ2-1	TRBV18	-	CASSPPTSGSLGEQFF	TGTGCCAGCTCACCACCCACTAGCGGGAGTCTCGGTGAGCAGTTCTTC
TRBD2	TRBJ2-3	TRBV5-1	-	CASSLTAGSTDTQYF	TGCGCCAGCAGCTTAACAGCGGGGAGCACAGATACGCAGTATTTT
TRBD1	TRBJ1-2	TRBV25-1	-	CASTGTGYGYTF	TGTGCCAGCACCGGGACAGGGTACGGCTACACCTTC
TRBD2	TRBJ2-7	TRBV5-1	-	CASSLAQISGRRVYEQYF	TGCGCCAGCAGCTTGGCCCAAATTAGCGGGAGGAGGGTCTACGAGCAGTACTTC
TRBD1	TRBJ1-2	TRBV19	few	CASSLGTGGAGYTF	TGTGCCAGTAGTCTTGGGACAGGGGGCGCAGGCTACACCTTC
TRBD1	TRBJ2-1	TRBV5-1	-	CASAGGDEQFF	TGCGCCAGCGCAGGGGGCGATGAGCAGTTCTTC
-	TRBJ1-2	TRBV2	-	CASSEEGNYGYTF	TGTGCCAGCAGTGAGGAGGGGAACTATGGCTACACCTTC
-	TRBJ1-6	TRBV30	-	CVLDSHSGIGPLHF	TGTGTTCTGGATTCCCACTCGGGGATTGGGCCCCTCCACTTT
-	TRBJ2-3	TRBV10-3	-	CAISEGTDTQYF	TGTGCCATCAGCGAAGGCACAGATACGCAGTATTTT
-	TRBJ2-1	TRBV6-2/TRBV6-3	-	CASSYSAYNEQFF	TGTGCCAGCAGTTATTCAGCGTACAATGAGCAGTTCTTC